Following are 30 T cell receptor beta chains from one sample sequenced in a study of CD4 T cells in relation to SARS-CoV-2 and coronaviruses. Measured with immunoSEQ multiplex PCR; TCRdb has only the in-frame clones, and not every one. This sample has some 30,000 clones; 76% occur once, and the top ten carry approximately 16%. No antigen has been identified for these receptors. Unexposed donor CD4+ T cells date from about 2011-2018, before the COVID-19 pandemic. CD4+ T cells were isolated from the cells after 10 days of culture. The sample comprised CD4+ T cells from PBMCs, cultured in vitro. These receptors were taken from a human donor in good health.

Concerning this clone itself: The conserved final phenylalanine or tryptophan is absent from the CDR3, which likely points to a read error. It is unclear where the CDR3 begins or ends on the DNA, so no DNA is shown, and the CDR3 is as TCRdb lists it. J is TRBJ2-7 and V is TRBV4-3; no DNA check was done on the table's D call, TRBD1. The CDR3 spans 10 residues, counting both ends. Germline V gene sequence: CDR1 LGHNA, CDR2 YSLEER. Here the CDR3 reads CASSQGVWAL.

The chain has TRBV7-6 and TRBJ2-2; tentative D call: TRBD1 (5 bases). Germline lookup yields CDR1 SGHVS and CDR2 FNYEAQ. Trimming pared 6 bases from V and 5 bases from J, leaving 16 bases between. The CDR3 extends over 15 amino acids. The CDR3 sequence is CASRKGRKGTGELFF. CDR3 sequence (DNA): TGTGCCAGCAGAAAAGGGCGCAAGGGGACCGGGGAGCTGTTTTTT.

This clone was seen once. CDR3 sequence (DNA): TGTGCCAGCAGTTACTCGATGATAGGGACAGCGCTCAAGCAGTACTTC. Amino acids: CASSYSMIGTALKQYF. The chain carries TRBV6-2 or TRBV6-3 and TRBJ2-7, with TRBD1 identical over 7 bases. In germline, CDR1 is MNHEY, CDR2 SVGEGT. The CDR3 totals 16 residues. V was clipped by 0 bases and J by 8 bases; unmatched bases: 13.

The chain recombines TRBV28 with TRBJ2-1, with 11 bases fitting TRBD2. Per germline, CDR1 MDHEN and CDR2 SYDVKM. The V gene end was trimmed by 3 bases and the J gene end by 7 bases; junction bases not matched to a gene: 11. This CDR3 region has 17 residues. CDR3 DNA sequence: TGTGCCAGCAGTTTCCTAGGGCTAGCGGGAGGAGGGAATGAGCAGTTCTTC. This gives the protein CASSFLGLAGGGNEQFF.

The chain couples TRBV25-1 to TRBJ1-5; a weak D match, TRBD1 (5 bases). Germline V CDR1 and CDR2: MGHDK, SYGVNS. Trimming cost V 6 bases and J 3 bases, with 18 bases left between them. This CDR3 has 16 residues. This chain's CDR3 is CASRPSGGGANQPQHF. The DNA for the CDR3 is TGTGCCAGCAGACCCTCCGGCGGGGGTGCCAATCAGCCCCAGCATTTT.

The V call is TRBV7-2, the J call TRBJ1-1, with TRBD1 identical over 10 bases. V gave up 5 bases and J gave up 5 bases; unmatched junction bases: 8. Germline V CDR1 and CDR2: SGHTA, FQGNSA. The CDR3 has 15 amino acids. CDR3 residues: CASSPRQGAETEAFF. As DNA, the CDR3 is TGTGCCAGCAGCCCTAGACAGGGGGCGGAAACTGAAGCTTTCTTT.

V gene TRBV6-5 combines with J gene TRBJ2-1, with 10 bases identical to TRBD2. The CDR3 is 15 amino acids. The J segment lost 7 bases and the V segment lost 5 bases, leaving 8 bases of the junction unmatched. Per germline, CDR1 MNHEY and CDR2 SVGAGI. The chain's CDR3 is CASSPQRGGGNEQFF. The CDR3 region has the DNA TGTGCCAGCAGTCCTCAGCGGGGGGGCGGGAATGAGCAGTTCTTC.

The V and J genes are TRBV11-2 and TRBJ2-1; TRBD1 matches at 7 bases. The germline V gene encodes CDR1 SGHAT and CDR2 FQNNGV. Trimming cost V 5 bases and J 6 bases; bases outside gene matches: 4. The CDR3 has 13 residues. In nucleotides, the CDR3 is TGTGCCAGCAGCGCTAGACAGGGCAATGAGCAGTTCTTC. Its protein is CASSARQGNEQFF.

The chain uses TRBV7-2 and TRBJ1-1; no reliable D call. V shed 2 bases and J shed 0 bases, with 10 bases lying between them. Germline V gene data show CDR1 as SGHTA and CDR2 as FQGNSA. This CDR3 is 15 amino acids long. CDR3 amino acids: CASSLWATLNTEAFF. The CDR3 DNA reads TGTGCCAGCAGCTTATGGGCCACCCTGAACACTGAAGCTTTCTTT.

This chain uses TRBV27 with TRBJ2-1; TRBD1 might be the D (5 bases). This CDR3 has 14 amino acids. Germline-derived CDR1 and CDR2 are MNHEY and SMNVEV (reference sequence). Trimming left V 5 bases short and J 8 bases short, with 16 bases between. The DNA for the CDR3 is TGTGCCAGCAGTCTAAGCCCCGCCAGGGATGAGCAGTTCTTC. Translated: CASSLSPARDEQFF.

The rearrangement uses TRBV7-2 and TRBJ2-3, with 13 bases that match TRBD2. V trimming: 4 bases; J trimming: 4 bases; junction bases outside the gene matches: 5. This CDR3 region has 16 residues. Germline V gives CDR1 SGHTA, CDR2 FQGNSA. The CDR3 DNA reads TGTGCCAGCAGCTACACTAGCGGGAGGGCCTCAGATACGCAGTATTTT. It translates to CASSYTSGRASDTQYF.

V usage is TRBV4-3 and J usage is TRBJ2-3, with TRBD1 matching 8 bases. CDR1 LGHNA and CDR2 YSLEER come from the germline V gene. The CDR3 covers 16 residues. V was clipped by 2 bases and J by 1 base; unmatched bases: 5. The CDR3 spells CASSQFTGGGTDTQYF. For the CDR3, the DNA is TGCGCCAGCAGCCAATTCACAGGGGGTGGCACAGATACGCAGTATTTT.

The genes are TRBV9 and TRBJ2-1; D possibly corresponds to TRBD1 (6 bases). The CDR3 runs to 15 residues. CDR1 and CDR2 from the germline V gene are SGDLS and YYNGEE. Trimming took 1 base from V and 0 from J, leaving 8 bases between them. DNA of the CDR3: TGTGCCAGCAGCGTAAGACAGGCCTCCTACAATGAGCAGTTCTTC. As protein: CASSVRQASYNEQFF.

The chain carries TRBV7-3 and TRBJ2-5; perhaps TRBD2 as D (5 bases). CDR3 length: 15 amino acids. The V gene lost 1 base and the J gene lost 5 bases, with 14 bases spanning the gap. Germline loops: CDR1 SGHTA, CDR2 FQGTGA. The CDR3 coding sequence is TGTGCCAGCAGCTTAAACGGGGTGCCAGCGGAGACCCAGTACTTC. Its protein product is CASSLNGVPAETQYF.

V gene TRBV2 combines with J gene TRBJ1-6; D call uncertain. The CDR3 has 15 residues. Germline CDR1 and CDR2: SNHLY and FYNNEI. The V end lost 2 bases, the J end lost 4 bases, and 9 bases lay between the germline ends. This chain's CDR3 is CASSESGSYNSPLHF. The CDR3 DNA sequence: TGTGCCAGCAGTGAAAGTGGCAGTTATAATTCACCCCTCCACTTT.

This chain connects TRBV18 to TRBJ2-7; D is tentatively TRBD1 or TRBD2 (5 bases each). Between the trimmed V and J ends, which lost 3 bases and 6 bases, there was a span of 15 bases. Germline-derived CDR1 and CDR2 are KGHSH and LQKENI. This CDR3 has 14 amino acids. The DNA of the CDR3 is TGTGCCAGCTCACCGGGGACGGCGGTCCTCGAGCAGTACTTC. It translates to CASSPGTAVLEQYF. The whole variable domain, filled in from reference TRBV18 and TRBJ2-7, reads NAGVMQNPRHLVRRRGQEARLRCSPMKGHSHVYWYRQLPEEGLKFMVYLQKENIIDESGMPKERFSAEFPKEGPSILRIQQVVRGDSAAYFCASSPGTAVLEQYFGPGTRLTVT.

This rearrangement joins TRBV18 to TRBJ2-1, with D possibly being TRBD2 (5 bases). The V gene lost 3 bases and the J gene lost 2 bases, with 11 bases spanning the gap. The CDR3 runs to 15 residues. Germline V gives CDR1 KGHSH, CDR2 LQKENI. The CDR3 DNA reads TGTGCCAGCTCACCTTCTAGCTTGGCCTACAATGAGCAGTTCTTC. Translating it yields CASSPSSLAYNEQFF.

The V and J genes are TRBV4-1 and TRBJ2-3, with 12 bases lining up with TRBD2. The CDR3 spans 18 residues. Germline CDR1 is MGHRA and CDR2 is YSYEKL. J gave up 6 bases and V 3 bases, and 13 bases lay outside the gene matches. The DNA for the CDR3 is TGCGCCAGCAGCCAGCCTTCAGGACTAGCGGGATGGACCGATACGCAGTATTTT. This translates into CASSQPSGLAGWTDTQYF.

The chain combines TRBV7-2 with TRBJ1-2; 7 nucleotides line up with TRBD1. With V trimmed by 5 bases and J by 3 bases, 6 bases remained unmatched. This CDR3 is 14 amino acids long. CDR1 and CDR2 from the germline V gene are SGHTA and FQGNSA. CDR3 sequence (DNA): TGTGCCAGCAGCACCAGGACAGGAGACTATGGCTACACCTTC. Amino acids: CASSTRTGDYGYTF. The variable domain in full, completed from reference TRBV7-2 and TRBJ1-2, reads GAGVSQSPSNKVTEKGKDVELRCDPISGHTALYWYRQSLGQGLEFLIYFQGNSAPDKSGLPSDRFSAERTGGSVSTLTIQRTQQEDSAVYLCASSTRTGDYGYTFGSGTRLTVV.

The chain uses TRBV6-6 and TRBJ2-2; D remains ambiguous. V lost 8 bases to trimming and J lost 0 bases, with 10 bases between them. CDR3 length: 14 residues. From germline, CDR1 is MNHNY and CDR2 SVGAGI (reference sequence). Here the CDR3 reads CASRAVANTGELFF. In DNA form, the CDR3 reads TGTGCCAGCCGGGCAGTCGCGAACACCGGGGAGCTGTTTTTT.

This clone was found a few times. The chain uses TRBV7-9 and TRBJ2-1; TRBD2 matches at 11 bases. CDR3 length: 17 residues. CDR1 and CDR2 from the germline V gene are SEHNR and FQNEAQ (reference sequence). V lost 5 bases and J lost 9; bases outside the gene matches: 15. The CDR3 spells CASSPPGWTSGSSEQFF. CDR3 coding DNA: TGTGCCAGCAGCCCGCCCGGGTGGACTAGCGGGTCTAGTGAGCAGTTCTTC.

The chain couples TRBV30 to TRBJ2-4; 9 bases agree with TRBD2. The length of the CDR3 is 15 residues. Germline CDR1 and CDR2: GTSNPN and SVGIG (reference sequence). Trimming took 5 bases from V and 1 from J; bases not matched to a gene: 6. The CDR3, as DNA: TGTGCCTGGTCGGCGGGAGGGGCGGCCAAAAACATTCAGTACTTC. It translates to CAWSAGGAAKNIQYF.

The chain uses TRBV3-1 (or the pseudogene TRBV3-2) and TRBJ1-2, with D possibly TRBD1 on 6 matching bases. V was clipped by 0 bases and J by 4 bases, with 18 bases between them. CDR3 length: 17 residues. Germline CDR1 is LGHDT and CDR2 is YNNKEL (reference sequence). The DNA of the CDR3 is TGTGCCAGCAGCCAAGATCTGGTGACAGGTTCTACCTATGGCTACACCTTC. It is translated as CASSQDLVTGSTYGYTF.

The chain has TRBV21-1 and TRBJ1-3; TRBD1, the table's D call, lacks a check against the DNA. TRBV21-1 is a pseudogene segment. CDR3 length: 16 amino acids. As DNA, the CDR3 is TGTGCCAGCAGCAACCCCACGGACAGGGCTGGAAACACCATATATTTT. As protein: CASSNPTDRAGNTIYF.

The chain has TRBV20-1 and TRBJ2-5, with a possible D match to TRBD2 (6 bases). Germline lookup yields CDR1 DFQATT and CDR2 SNEGSKA (reference sequence). The CDR3 runs 15 residues. With 3 bases removed from V and 5 bases from J, the gap between germline ends came to 19 bases. The CDR3 coding sequence is TGCAGTGCTAGTGGGGCCGCGAGCGCGGGGGAGACCCAGTACTTC. As protein: CSASGAASAGETQYF.

The rearrangement uses TRBV5-6 and TRBJ2-7; TRBD2 agrees at 7 bases. Germline CDR1 is SGHDT and CDR2 is YYEEEE. This CDR3 has 15 amino acids. V gave up 3 bases and J gave up 2 bases; unmatched junction bases: 8. The CDR3 coding sequence is TGTGCCAGCAGCTCCCCGGGGCGGGGGACCTACGAGCAGTACTTC. Translated, it gives CASSSPGRGTYEQYF.

The chain carries TRBV4-2 and TRBJ2-3; maybe TRBD2 (5 bases). There are 15 residues in the CDR3. The germline V and J ends were trimmed by 0 bases and 0 bases, with 7 bases remaining between them. The V gene's germline CDR1 is LGHNA and CDR2 YNFKEQ. The CDR3 DNA sequence: TGTGCCAGCAGCCAAGATGGCGGGAGCACAGATACGCAGTATTTT. Amino acids: CASSQDGGSTDTQYF.

The V gene is TRBV7-2, the J gene TRBJ2-2; a weak D match, TRBD1 (5 bases). The germline V gene encodes CDR1 SGHTA and CDR2 FQGNSA. The length of the CDR3 is 15 residues. Trimming removed 6 bases at V and 4 bases at J, with 15 bases between. CDR3 sequence reads: CASSSKRQSTGELFF. The CDR3, as DNA: TGTGCCAGCAGTTCTAAACGACAGAGCACCGGGGAGCTGTTTTTT.

This clone has only a few counts. The rearrangement uses TRBV4-3 and TRBJ1-3; D call uncertain. The V end lost 0 bases, the J end lost 2 bases, and 8 bases lay between the germline ends. The CDR3 spans 15 residues. Germline V lookup: CDR1 LGHNA, CDR2 YSLEER. The CDR3 region is CASSQDGGTGNTIYF. The CDR3 region has the DNA TGCGCCAGCAGCCAAGATGGAGGGACTGGAAACACCATATATTTT.

This chain connects TRBV2 to TRBJ2-1, with 7 positions matching TRBD2. CDR3 length equals 13 residues. V lost 11 bases and J lost 8; bases outside the gene matches: 12. The germline CDR1 and CDR2 sequences are SNHLY and FYNNEI. The chain's CDR3 is CAGRVLLGDEQFF. In nucleotides, the CDR3 is TGTGCCGGGAGGGTACTCTTGGGGGATGAGCAGTTCTTC.